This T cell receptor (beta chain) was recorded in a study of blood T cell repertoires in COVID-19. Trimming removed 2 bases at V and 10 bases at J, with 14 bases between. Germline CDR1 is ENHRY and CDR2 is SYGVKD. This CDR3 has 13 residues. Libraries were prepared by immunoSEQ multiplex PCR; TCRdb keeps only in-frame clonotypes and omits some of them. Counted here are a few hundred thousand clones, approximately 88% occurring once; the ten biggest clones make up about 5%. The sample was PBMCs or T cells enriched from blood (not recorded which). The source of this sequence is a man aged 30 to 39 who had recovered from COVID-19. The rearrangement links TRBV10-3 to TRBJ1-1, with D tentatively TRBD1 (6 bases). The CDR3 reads CAISEESGARAFF. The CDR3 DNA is TGTGCCATCAGTGAGGAGTCAGGGGCTAGAGCTTTCTTT.